These T cell receptor beta chains were read from a single sample in a study of cytomegalovirus exposure and HLA in healthy donors. Profiling relied on immunoSEQ multiplex PCR, and the TCRdb table lists in-frame clones only, not all of them. The data hold approximately 100,000 clones, with approximately 77% observed a single time. The sequenced sample consisted of PBMCs. These receptors originate from a woman in her forties in good health and CMV-seronegative. Both conserved end residues are part of each CDR3. Each record gives: V gene, J gene, D gene, clone size, CDR3 DNA, CDR3 protein. D genes are given only for firm matches. Clone size, where shown, is once, few, many, or a class for clones that have expanded.

TRBV13,TRBJ2-3,TRBD2,NA,TGTGCCAGCAGCTTAGATCTAGCGGGGGGCACGGATACGCAGTATTTT,CASSLDLAGGTDTQYF
TRBV18,TRBJ1-1,TRBD1,NA,TGTGCCAGCTCAGGGACAGTAATGAACACTGAAGCTTTCTTT,CASSGTVMNTEAFF
TRBV5-1,TRBJ2-1,TRBD1,NA,TGCGCCAGCAGCGCCGGGACAGGGGTGGCCTACAATGAGCAGTTCTTC,CASSAGTGVAYNEQFF
TRBV5-8,TRBJ1-6,TRBD1,NA,TGTGCCAGCAGCTTGACTCTACAGGGGGGCGTTAATTCACCCCTCCACTTT,CASSLTLQGGVNSPLHF
TRBV7-2,TRBJ2-5,TRBD1,NA,TGTGCCAGCAGCGCAACAGGGGGTGGGGAGACCCAGTACTTC,CASSATGGGETQYF
TRBV5-1,TRBJ2-5,TRBD1,NA,TGCGCCAGCAGCTTGGGGGGGACAGGGCGCGAGACCCAGTACTTC,CASSLGGTGRETQYF
TRBV5-1,TRBJ2-7,TRBD1,NA,TGCGCCAGCAGCTTGGCCGGGACAGGGGGGCACGAGCAGTACTTC,CASSLAGTGGHEQYF
TRBV27,TRBJ2-1,TRBD2,NA,TGTGCCAGCAGTCTAAGCGGGGGGACTGGGAATGAGCAGTTCTTC,CASSLSGGTGNEQFF
TRBV10-3,TRBJ1-6,NA,NA,TGTGCCATCAGTGACTTAGGGGACTCCTATAATTCACCCCTCCACTTT,CAISDLGDSYNSPLHF
TRBV7-8,TRBJ2-1,NA,NA,TGTGCCAGCAGCTTAATGGGGATAGGGGCCTCCTACAATGAGCAGTTCTTC,CASSLMGIGASYNEQFF
TRBV9,TRBJ2-7,TRBD2,NA,TGTGCCAGCAGCCCGGGACTAGCGGGGGGCTACGAGCAGTACTTC,CASSPGLAGGYEQYF
TRBV19,TRBJ1-2,NA,NA,TGTGCCACTAGGAGGGAAGGTTCTAACTATGGCTACACCTTC,CATRREGSNYGYTF
TRBV7-9,TRBJ1-1,NA,NA,TGTGCCAGCAGCTGGGGGAGGGACACTGAAGCTTTCTTT,CASSWGRDTEAFF
TRBV5-1,TRBJ2-4,TRBD2,NA,TGCGCCAGCAGCCCGGGACTAGCGGGGGGGGAAAACATTCAGTACTTC,CASSPGLAGGENIQYF
TRBV4-2,TRBJ2-7,TRBD1,NA,TGTGCCAGCAGTTCCGGGACAGAACTGTACTTC,CASSSGTELYF
TRBV7-6,TRBJ2-3,NA,few,TGTGCCAGCAGCCACGCAGCGGATACGCAGTATTTT,CASSHAADTQYF
TRBV6-5,TRBJ2-1,TRBD2,NA,TGTGCCAGCAGACGAGGACTAGCCGCCAGCAATGAGCAGTTCTTC,CASRRGLAASNEQFF
TRBV21-1,TRBJ1-1,NA,NA,TGTGCCAGCAGCAAAGGGGGAGGCACTGAAGCTTTCTTT,CASSKGGGTEAFF
TRBV5-4,TRBJ2-5,TRBD1,NA,TGTGCCAGCAGCCGGACCGGACAGGGTAGGCAAGAGACCCAGTACTTC,CASSRTGQGRQETQYF
TRBV4-3,TRBJ2-3,TRBD2,NA,TGCGCCAGCAGCCAAGTCTTAGCGGGGGGTGTAGATACGCAGTATTTT,CASSQVLAGGVDTQYF
TRBV2,TRBJ1-1,NA,NA,TGTGCCAGCACCCGGGGAACTGAAGCTTTCTTT,CASTRGTEAFF
TRBV6-1,TRBJ1-1,TRBD1,NA,TGTGCCAGCGGCCAGACAGGGGCCGGCACTGAAGCTTTCTTT,CASGQTGAGTEAFF
TRBV4-1,TRBJ2-1,NA,NA,TGCGCCAGCAGCCAACCCTTGAATGAGCAGTTCTTC,CASSQPLNEQFF
TRBV6-1,TRBJ2-7,TRBD2,NA,TGTGCCAGCAGGGCCGGGACGGGGGGTTCCTACGAGCAGTACTTC,CASRAGTGGSYEQYF
TRBV30,TRBJ2-1,TRBD2,NA,TGTGCCTGGAATGTGGGGGGGATGTGGTTCTTC,CAWNVGGMWFF
TRBV6-4,TRBJ1-1,NA,NA,TGTGCCAGCAGAGAAGAGGCTTGGGACACCGTGGGAACTGAAGCTTTCTTT,CASREEAWDTVGTEAFF
TRBV6-1,TRBJ1-5,NA,NA,TGTGCCAGCACTCGACAGGTTGATCAGCCCCAGCATTTT,CASTRQVDQPQHF
TRBV4-2,TRBJ1-2,NA,NA,TGTGCCAGCAGCCGGGGGGGGGAGTTGGATGGCTACACCTTC,CASSRGGELDGYTF
TRBV30,TRBJ1-1,NA,NA,TGTGCCTGGAGTGTTCCAAATGAAGCTTTCTTT,CAWSVPNEAFF
TRBV5-1,TRBJ2-3,TRBD2,NA,TGCGCCAGCAGCAAGTCGGGGGGTTCTACAGATACGCAGTATTTT,CASSKSGGSTDTQYF
TRBV11-3,TRBJ2-3,NA,NA,TGTGCCAGCAGCCAGGGTACAGGACCCACAGATACGCAGTATTTT,CASSQGTGPTDTQYF
TRBV6-5,TRBJ2-5,NA,NA,TGTGCCAGCAGTTACTCGTTCCCCGGCCAAGAGACCCAGTACTTC,CASSYSFPGQETQYF
TRBV28,TRBJ1-5,NA,NA,TGTGCCAGCAGTTTTACCGGGGGACCCCAGCATTTT,CASSFTGGPQHF
TRBV29-1,TRBJ2-1,NA,NA,TGCAGCGTTGACGGGACTTACAGCTCCACGGAGTTCTTC,CSVDGTYSSTEFF
TRBV4-1,TRBJ1-1,NA,NA,TGCGCCAGCAGCCTGCCAGGGAACACTGAAGCTTTCTTT,CASSLPGNTEAFF
TRBV7-3,TRBJ1-1,TRBD1,NA,TGTGCCAGCAGCTCTTTGGACAGGGGGCGGCATACTGAAGCTTTCTTT,CASSSLDRGRHTEAFF
TRBV6-1,TRBJ2-1,NA,NA,TGTGCCAGCAGCGGCCGGGTCTATGAGCAGTTCTTC,CASSGRVYEQFF
TRBV7-2,TRBJ1-1,NA,NA,TGTGCCAGCAGCTTCGAAGGACAGATTCTCCTAGGGAACACTGAAGCTTTCTTT,CASSFEGQILLGNTEAFF
TRBV7-7,TRBJ2-7,NA,NA,TGTGCCAGCAGCTTAGGAGTAAACTACGAGCAGTACTTC,CASSLGVNYEQYF
TRBV6-1,TRBJ1-3,TRBD1,NA,TGTGCCAGCAGTCTACAGGGGAGCTCTGGAAACACCATATATTTT,CASSLQGSSGNTIYF
TRBV5-1,TRBJ2-7,TRBD2,NA,TGCGCCAGCAACTATTATGGGAGCGGGGGCTCCTACGAGCAGTACTTC,CASNYYGSGGSYEQYF
TRBV12-5,TRBJ2-7,TRBD2,NA,TGTGCTAGTGGTTTGGCGCTTAGCGGGGATCCCTCCGAGCAGTACTTC,CASGLALSGDPSEQYF
TRBV5-1,TRBJ2-7,TRBD1,NA,TGCGCCAGCAGCGCCCGGACAGGGAGCTACGAGCAGTACTTC,CASSARTGSYEQYF
TRBV7-2,TRBJ1-1,TRBD1,few,TGTGCCAGCAGCCGTAACAGGGGGCTACAAGCTTTCTTT,CASSRNRGLQAFF